This is a list of T cell receptor beta chains from one sample in a study of identical twins. TCRdb reanalysed the 5' RACE reads using MiXCR and keeps one entry per CDR3 protein. Of a few hundred thousand distinct CDR3 sequences in the sample, around 8.3% are singletons; the top ten hold less than 4%. This sample also appeared in a second study, on yellow fever vaccine responses in identical twins.

Sequencing was done on a sample of CD8+ T cells sorted from blood. Receptor source: a woman between 18 and 29 years old in good health. The CDR3 runs from the conserved cysteine through the conserved F or W. Fields, in order: D gene, clone size, V gene, J gene, CDR3 DNA, CDR3 protein. A D gene is named only where the DNA matches it firmly. A row's size may be missing; if present it is once, few, many or a size class.

NA	few	TRBV7-2	TRBJ2-3	TGTGCCAGCAGCTTAGTTGTCGGTTTGGCCGATACGCAGTATTTT	CASSLVVGLADTQYF
NA	few	TRBV6-5	TRBJ2-3	TGTGCCAGCAGTTACTCCTACCCTAGCTTCATTAGCACAGATACGCAGTATTTT	CASSYSYPSFISTDTQYF
NA	many	TRBV6-5	TRBJ2-7	TGTGCCAGCAGTTACTCCATCGGTGGGGATGACGAGCAGTACTTC	CASSYSIGGDDEQYF
TRBD1	few	TRBV5-1	TRBJ1-6	TGCGCCAGCAGCTTGCGGGACAGCTCCTCCTATAATTCACCCCTCCACTTT	CASSLRDSSSYNSPLHF
NA	many	TRBV25-1	TRBJ1-5	TGTGCCAGCAGTGAAAGGGGAGCCAATCAGCCCCAGCATTTT	CASSERGANQPQHF
NA	NA	TRBV11-2	TRBJ2-7	TGTGCCAGCAGCCAGATCCGGGGTAGCGTACCCTACGAGCAGTACTTC	CASSQIRGSVPYEQYF
NA	many	TRBV12-3/TRBV12-4	TRBJ2-3	TGTGCCAGCAGTGGAGACAGATATAGCACAGATACGCAGTATTTT	CASSGDRYSTDTQYF
TRBD2	NA	TRBV20-1	TRBJ2-5	TGCAGTGCTAGATCCGGACTAGCGGGAGGGCCGGGGGAGACCCAGTACTTC	CSARSGLAGGPGETQYF
NA	many	TRBV20-1	TRBJ2-7	TGCAGTGCTAGAGCCTCCTTCTACGAGCAGTACTTC	CSARASFYEQYF
NA	NA	TRBV4-2	TRBJ2-1	TGTGCCAGCAGCCAACCGGTTGAGTTCCCCTCCTACAATGAGCAGTTCTTC	CASSQPVEFPSYNEQFF
TRBD2	few	TRBV27	TRBJ2-7	TGTGCCAGCAGGGGACTAGCGGGAACTGGACCTTCCTACGAGCAGTACTTC	CASRGLAGTGPSYEQYF
TRBD2	few	TRBV27	TRBJ2-1	TGTGCCAGCAGTTCAGAGACTAGCGGCTTCTACAATGAGCAGTTCTTC	CASSSETSGFYNEQFF
NA	few	TRBV4-1	TRBJ2-7	TGCGCCAGCAGCCAAGAGTCCGGGACCCCAGGGGAGCAGTACTTC	CASSQESGTPGEQYF
NA	few	TRBV12-3/TRBV12-4	TRBJ2-7	TGTGCCAGCAGCCCAACAGAGGACGAGCAGTACTTC	CASSPTEDEQYF
NA	NA	TRBV5-6	TRBJ1-4	TGTGCCAGCAGCTTGGGACAACCCAATGAAAAACTGTTTTTT	CASSLGQPNEKLFF